The sample holds many counts of the clone carrying this T cell receptor beta chain. The target antigen is unknown. This sample is drawn from a study of regulatory T cells in long-lasting Graves disease. Study findings and constraints: Persistent Graves' patients possessed reduced TCR diversity relative to recently diagnosed ones.

Arm-PCR of CDR3 regions with iRepertoire HTBI primers generated TCR beta libraries. TCRdb re-called the multiplex PCR reads through MiXCR, storing one row per CDR3 protein. Of about 440,000 distinct CDR3 sequences listed, about a sixth are singletons. Trimming stripped 10 bases from V and 4 bases from J, with 20 bases between. The CDR3 covers 15 residues. CDR1 ENHRY and CDR2 SYGVKD come from the germline V gene. Stated time point: newly diagnosed GD, antithyroid drugs for less than 3 months. RNA from PBMCs was the source of the TCR library. Roughly 9 milliliters of peripheral blood went into EDTA tubes. These data were likewise used in another study, on T cells in Graves' hyperthyroidism and ophthalmopathy.

V and J are TRBV10-3 and TRBJ1-5, with D possibly being TRBD1 (5 bases). The TCR sequence derives from a woman between 18 and 29 years old with Graves disease. The material was peripheral blood mononuclear cells (PBMCs), obtained at new diagnosis, from a patient treated with antithyroid drugs. The CDR3 DNA sequence: TGTGCCACCCACATGACGGGGGGGGATAATCAGCCCCAGCATTTT. Amino acid sequence: CATHMTGGDNQPQHF.